What follows are 27 T cell receptor beta chains derived from one specimen sequenced in a study of blood T cells in healthy people across ages. Next came a second PCR, run for about 7 to 12 cycles, which used a sample-barcoded 5' primer along with a J-beta primer mix. TCRdb re-called the 5' RACE reads with MiXCR, one entry per CDR3 protein. The table lists more than 1 million distinct CDR3 sequences, 45% of them singletons. Sample: blood. The receptors originated from an older woman in good health.

About this clonotype: One end of the junction fails to match germline, which may point to a read error. This chain uses TRBV29-1 with TRBJ2-1; 7 nucleotides align to TRBD1. The germline V gene encodes CDR1 SQVTM and CDR2 ANQGSEA. This CDR3 spans 13 amino acids. The CDR3 loop reads CSVQGVAYNEQFF. CDR3 sequence (DNA): TGCAGCGTTCAGGGGGTCGCCTACAACGAGCAGTTCTTC.

V and J are TRBV14 and TRBJ2-7, with D possibly called TRBD1 or TRBD2 (6 bases each). Germline CDR1 and CDR2: SGHDN and FVKESK. The length of the CDR3 is 16 residues. Trimming removed 0 bases from V and 6 bases from J, with 18 bases in between. CDR3 loop: CASSQDSRGLGCEQYF. The CDR3 DNA is TGTGCCAGCAGCCAAGATTCCAGGGGACTCGGGTGCGAGCAGTACTTC.

The table lists this clonotype with a few counts. The CDR3 loop reads CASSLDGTASNYGYTF. The CDR3 DNA is TGTGCCAGCAGTTTAGACGGGACTGCGAGTAACTATGGCTACACCTTC. The genes are TRBV12-3 or TRBV12-4 and TRBJ1-2; tentatively, D is TRBD1 (5 bases). Trimming left V 1 base short and J 1 base short, with 13 bases between. The CDR3 runs 16 residues.

The V call is TRBV14, the J call TRBJ2-5; no reliable D call. The end of the DNA fits TRBJ2-7 better, so the J call may be wrong. Germline loops: CDR1 SGHDN, CDR2 FVKESK. This CDR3 spans 15 amino acids. The CDR3 spells CASSATRGRMYEQYF. CDR3 coding DNA: TGTGCCAGCAGCGCAACCCGCGGTCGGATGTACGAGCAGTACTTC.

This clonotype was detected once. The chain joins TRBV20-1 to TRBJ2-7; D unresolved. The germline V gene encodes CDR1 DFQATT and CDR2 SNEGSKA (reference sequence). V was shortened by 2 bases and J by 2 bases, with 7 bases between the two germline ends. The CDR3 covers 12 residues. This CDR3 reads CSARSSPYEQYF. Here the CDR3 DNA reads TGCAGTGCTAGATCCAGCCCCTACGAGCAGTACTTC.

The J gene is TRBJ1-2, the V gene TRBV10-3, with D perhaps matching TRBD1 (5 bases). There are 15 residues in the CDR3. V was cut by 6 bases and J by 6 bases, with 20 bases left in between. Germline V CDR1 and CDR2: ENHRY, SYGVKD. CDR3 nucleotides: TGTGCCATCAGGGCCGGGACCCCAAGGTTGGATGGCTACACCTTC. This encodes CAIRAGTPRLDGYTF.

The chain is built from TRBV12-3 or TRBV12-4 and TRBJ2-1, with 11 nucleotides matching TRBD2. V gave up 7 bases and J gave up 8 bases; unmatched junction bases: 10. The CDR3 is 15 residues long. CDR3 region: CASTTSGSQGHEQFF. The DNA of the CDR3 is TGTGCCAGCACTACTAGCGGGAGCCAAGGGCATGAGCAGTTCTTC.

This sequence joins TRBV10-2 and TRBJ2-5, with 9 bases fitting TRBD1. V lost 6 bases, J lost 5 bases, and 10 bases stayed unmatched. This CDR3 region has 15 residues. Germline V gene sequence: CDR1 WSHSY, CDR2 SAAADI. The CDR3 DNA reads as TGCGCCAGCAGATCCGGAACAGGGGGCCTGGAGACCCAGTACTTC. Translation gives CASRSGTGGLETQYF.

This clonotype has more than one count but fewer than ten. This chain uses TRBV27 with TRBJ2-7; D may be TRBD1 (6 bases). Germline CDR1 and CDR2: MNHEY and SMNVEV (reference sequence). V dropped 0 bases and J dropped 3 bases, with 15 bases sitting between them. The CDR3 contains 16 residues. This CDR3 reads CASSLSWDISFYEQYF. The CDR3 nucleotides read TGTGCCAGCAGTTTATCTTGGGACATAAGCTTCTACGAGCAGTACTTC.

The chain is built from TRBV25-1 and TRBJ2-2; 13 positions agree with TRBD2. This CDR3 is 15 amino acids long. Unmatched junction bases numbered 3, after V lost 5 bases and J lost 6 bases. Germline V lookup: CDR1 MGHDK, CDR2 SYGVNS. The CDR3 protein is CASSTLAGGPGELFF. The DNA of the CDR3 is TGTGCCAGCAGTACACTAGCGGGAGGGCCCGGGGAGCTGTTTTTT.

The V call is TRBV5-1, the J call TRBJ2-7; 9 positions agree with TRBD2. This CDR3 spans 14 amino acids. Germline V CDR1 and CDR2: SGHRS, YFSETQ. The V segment lost 7 bases and the J segment 6 bases; nucleotides outside the gene matches: 11. The CDR3 here is CASGKSQAGGEQYF. The CDR3 region has the DNA TGCGCCAGCGGAAAAAGTCAAGCGGGAGGCGAGCAGTACTTC.

This sequence joins TRBV7-9 and TRBJ2-1; perhaps TRBD1 as D (5 bases). Trimming shortened V by 3 bases and J by 10 bases, and 22 bases separated the two germline ends. The CDR3 runs to 16 residues. The germline CDR1 and CDR2 sequences are SEHNR and FQNEAQ (reference sequence). This chain's CDR3 is CASSFQGPQGAWEQFF. CDR3 nucleotide sequence: TGTGCCAGCAGCTTCCAAGGCCCGCAGGGCGCTTGGGAGCAGTTCTTC.

The V and J genes are TRBV10-3 and TRBJ1-1; TRBD1 aligns across 7 bases. V was clipped by 6 bases and J by 3 bases; unmatched bases: 25. Germline V gene lookup returns CDR1 ENHRY and CDR2 SYGVKD. This CDR3 contains 20 residues. DNA for the CDR3: TGTGCCATCAGCGAATACGACAGGGCCTCCTCGGGGAAAGTTGACACTGAAGCTTTCTTT. Its protein product is CAISEYDRASSGKVDTEAFF.

As to this clonotype: Being one base from a much bigger clone, this may be a read error. The CDR3 is CAGGLNTEAFF. The CDR3 bases are TGTGCCGGCGGGTTGAACACTGAAGCTTTCTTT. This chain connects TRBV27 to TRBJ1-1; D not certain. The CDR3 runs to 11 residues. Deletions cut 11 bases from V and 0 bases from J, with 7 bases between. Germline V gene data show CDR1 as MNHEY and CDR2 as SMNVEV (reference sequence).

The J gene is TRBJ1-2, the V gene TRBV4-1; D uncertain. CDR3 length equals 14 residues. Germline lookup yields CDR1 MGHRA and CDR2 YSYEKL. V dropped 2 bases and J dropped 8 bases, with 15 bases sitting between them. For the CDR3, the DNA is TGCGCCAGCAGCCAACGGCCACGAGGACGGGGCTACACCTTC. This sequence encodes CASSQRPRGRGYTF.

The chain uses TRBV2 and TRBJ2-5; 9 bases agree with TRBD1. The CDR3 covers 14 residues. V was pared by 6 bases and J by 11 bases, with 13 bases of the junction left unmatched. Germline CDR1 reads SNHLY; CDR2 reads FYNNEI. CDR3 nucleotide sequence: TGTGCCAGCAGCCCGGGACAGGGTTGGGGCGGGCAGTACTTC. Residues: CASSPGQGWGGQYF.

The chain is built from TRBV20-1 and TRBJ2-5; tentatively, D is TRBD1 (5 bases). CDR1 and CDR2 (germline): DFQATT, SNEGSKA (reference sequence). This CDR3 comprises 15 residues. The V gene lost 0 bases and the J gene lost 5 bases, with 16 bases spanning the gap. The CDR3, as DNA: TGCAGTGCTAGAGACCGGCTAAGGGGCACGGAGACCCAGTACTTC. This codes for CSARDRLRGTETQYF.

This clonotype has a handful of counts. The CDR3: CASSPPLAGETQYF. DNA of the CDR3: TGTGCCAGCAGCCCTCCACTAGCGGGAGAGACCCAGTACTTC. V and J are TRBV14 and TRBJ2-5; the match to TRBD2 covers 9 bases. CDR1 SGHDN and CDR2 FVKESK come from the germline V gene. J lost 4 bases, V lost 4 bases, and 4 bases had no gene match. This CDR3 is 14 amino acids long.

V and J are TRBV7-9 and TRBJ2-1; D might be TRBD2 (5 bases). Trimming shortened V by 1 base and J by 5 bases, and 9 bases separated the two germline ends. CDR1 is SEHNR, CDR2 FQNEAQ, per germline (reference sequence). The CDR3 loop spans 14 amino acids. CDR3 region: CASSLGRINNEQFF. CDR3 in DNA: TGTGCCAGCAGCTTAGGGAGGATTAACAATGAGCAGTTCTTC. Full variable domain (missing parts from reference TRBV7-9 and TRBJ2-1): DTGVSQNPRHKITKRGQNVTFRCDPISEHNRLYWYRQTLGQGPEFLTYFQNEAQLEKSRLLSDRFSAERPKGSFSTLEIQRTEQGDSAMYLCASSLGRINNEQFFGPGTRLTVL.

In its sample, this clonotype was seen a few times. This chain links TRBV20-1 with TRBJ2-7; TRBD1 matches 9 bases. Germline V gives CDR1 DFQATT, CDR2 SNEGSKA (reference sequence). The CDR3 covers 12 residues. CDR3 sequence reads: CGWGQGGEEQYF. The CDR3 DNA reads TGCGGATGGGGACAGGGTGGCGAGGAGCAGTACTTC.

In the case of this clonotype: Germline and junction disagree at one end, which may indicate a read error. CDR3 coding DNA: TGTACCAGCAGTTACAAGGACAGGGTCAATGAGCAGTTCTTC. It codes for CTSSYKDRVNEQFF. J is TRBJ2-1 and V is TRBV6-5; 8 bases are a match to TRBD1. Germline lookup yields CDR1 MNHEY and CDR2 SVGAGI. The CDR3 extends over 14 amino acids.

The chain recombines TRBV6-5 with TRBJ2-5; tentatively, D is TRBD2 (5 bases). The CDR3 is 12 residues long. Trimming shortened V by 11 bases and J by 11 bases, and 21 bases separated the two germline ends. The germline V gene encodes CDR1 MNHEY and CDR2 SVGAGI. CDR3 nucleotide sequence: TGTGCCGCAGTGACTGGGAGCAATGAGCAGTACTTC. Its translation: CAAVTGSNEQYF.

This clonotype showed up just a few times. The chain couples TRBV6-5 to TRBJ2-7, with 7 bases identical to TRBD2. V shed 6 bases, J shed 6 bases, and the junction held 8 bases outside the gene matches. CDR3 length equals 13 residues. From germline, CDR1 is MNHEY and CDR2 SVGAGI. This chain's CDR3 is CASRPSLAVEQYF. In nucleotides, the CDR3 is TGTGCCAGCAGGCCCTCTCTAGCGGTCGAGCAGTACTTC.

The V and J genes are TRBV7-9 and TRBJ1-5; D is unclear. Germline V gene lookup returns CDR1 SEHNR and CDR2 FQNEAQ (reference sequence). The CDR3 loop spans 13 amino acids. The V gene lost 5 bases and the J gene lost 7 bases, with 12 bases spanning the gap. Here the CDR3 DNA reads TGTGCCAGCAGCGGGGAGGGAGGACAGCCCCAGCATTTT. This sequence encodes CASSGEGGQPQHF.

This chain uses TRBV11-2 with TRBJ1-2, with D maybe TRBD1 (6 bases). The V end was cut by 8 bases, the J end by 2 bases, with 9 bases between. This CDR3 has 12 residues. The germline V gene has CDR1 SGHAT and CDR2 FQNNGV. CDR3 sequence (DNA): TGTGCCAGCTCGGGGGCGAACTATGGCTACACCTTC. As protein: CASSGANYGYTF.

The rearrangement links TRBV2 to TRBJ2-4; 7 bases agree with TRBD2. This CDR3 has 14 amino acids. Trimming took 6 bases from V and 8 from J; bases not matched to a gene: 10. Germline assignment: CDR1 SNHLY and CDR2 FYNNEI. CDR3: CASSNRGRGYIQYF. The CDR3 region has the DNA TGTGCCAGCAGCAACCGGGGGAGGGGTTACATTCAGTACTTC.

The V gene is TRBV30, the J gene TRBJ2-6; D tentatively fits TRBD1 or TRBD2 (5 bases each). This CDR3 contains 16 residues. Germline assignment: CDR1 GTSNPN and CDR2 SVGIG (reference sequence). In DNA form, the CDR3 reads TGTGCTTATACTCGGGGCCCCTCTTCCTGGGCCAACGTCCTGACTTTC. Amino acid sequence: CAYTRGPSSWANVLTF.